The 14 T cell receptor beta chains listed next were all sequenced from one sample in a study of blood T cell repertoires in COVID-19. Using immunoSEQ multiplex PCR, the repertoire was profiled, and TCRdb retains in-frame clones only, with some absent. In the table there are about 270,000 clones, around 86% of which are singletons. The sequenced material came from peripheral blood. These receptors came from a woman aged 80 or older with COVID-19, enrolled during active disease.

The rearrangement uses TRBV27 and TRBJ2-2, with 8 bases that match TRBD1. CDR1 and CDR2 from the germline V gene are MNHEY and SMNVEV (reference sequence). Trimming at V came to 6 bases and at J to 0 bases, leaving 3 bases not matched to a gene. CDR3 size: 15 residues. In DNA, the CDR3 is TGTGCCAGCAGACCGACAGGGGCGAACACCGGGGAGCTGTTTTTT. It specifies CASRPTGANTGELFF.

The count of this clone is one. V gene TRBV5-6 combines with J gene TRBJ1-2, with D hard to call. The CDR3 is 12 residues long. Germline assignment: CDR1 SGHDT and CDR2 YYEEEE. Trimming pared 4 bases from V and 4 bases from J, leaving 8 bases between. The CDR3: CASSQDFYGYTF. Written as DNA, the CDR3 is TGTGCCAGCAGCCAGGATTTCTATGGCTACACCTTC. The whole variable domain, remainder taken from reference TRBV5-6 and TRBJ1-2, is DAGVTQSPTHLIKTRGQQVTLRCSPKSGHDTVSWYQQALGQGPQFIFQYYEEEERQRGNFPDRFSGHQFPNYSSELNVNALLLGDSALYLCASSQDFYGYTFGSGTRLTVV.

CDR3 sequence (DNA): TGCGCCAGCAGCCTGCCCGGAGGGGTAGACACCATATATTTT. It yields the protein CASSLPGGVDTIYF. V gene TRBV4-1 combines with J gene TRBJ1-3, with D possibly being TRBD1 (5 bases). Germline V gene data show CDR1 as MGHRA and CDR2 as YSYEKL. This CDR3 has 14 amino acids. V was trimmed by 4 bases and J by 8 bases, leaving 15 bases between them.

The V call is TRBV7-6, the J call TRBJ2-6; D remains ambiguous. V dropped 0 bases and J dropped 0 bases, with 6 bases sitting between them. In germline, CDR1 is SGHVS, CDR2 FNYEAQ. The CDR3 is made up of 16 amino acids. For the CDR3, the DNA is TGTGCCAGCAGCTTAGCGGCTGGCTCTGGGGCCAACGTCCTGACTTTC. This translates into CASSLAAGSGANVLTF.

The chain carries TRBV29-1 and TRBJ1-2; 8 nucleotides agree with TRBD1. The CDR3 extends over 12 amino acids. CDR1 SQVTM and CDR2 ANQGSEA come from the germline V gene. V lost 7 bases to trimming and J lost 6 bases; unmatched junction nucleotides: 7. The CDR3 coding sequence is TGCAGCGGAAGACAGGGGCGCGATGGCTACACCTTC. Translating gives CSGRQGRDGYTF.

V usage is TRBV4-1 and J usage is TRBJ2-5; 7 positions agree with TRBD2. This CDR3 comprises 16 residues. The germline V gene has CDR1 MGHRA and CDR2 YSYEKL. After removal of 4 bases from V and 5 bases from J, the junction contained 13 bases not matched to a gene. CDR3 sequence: CASSLGWGGGRETQYF. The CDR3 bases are TGCGCCAGCAGCCTCGGCTGGGGGGGAGGCAGGGAGACCCAGTACTTC.

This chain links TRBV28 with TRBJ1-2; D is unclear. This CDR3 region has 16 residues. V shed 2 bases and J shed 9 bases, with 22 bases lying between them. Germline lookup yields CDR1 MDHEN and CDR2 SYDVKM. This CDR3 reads CASSLGGVGSTVSYTF. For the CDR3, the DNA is TGTGCCAGCAGTTTAGGAGGCGTGGGCAGCACGGTTAGCTACACCTTC.

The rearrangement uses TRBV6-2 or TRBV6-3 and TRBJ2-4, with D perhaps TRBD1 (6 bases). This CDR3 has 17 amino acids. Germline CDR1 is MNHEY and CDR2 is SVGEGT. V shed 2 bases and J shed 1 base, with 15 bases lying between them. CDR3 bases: TGTGCCAGCAGTTACCCCAACTCAGGGGTCGCCAAAAACATTCAGTACTTC. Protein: CASSYPNSGVAKNIQYF.

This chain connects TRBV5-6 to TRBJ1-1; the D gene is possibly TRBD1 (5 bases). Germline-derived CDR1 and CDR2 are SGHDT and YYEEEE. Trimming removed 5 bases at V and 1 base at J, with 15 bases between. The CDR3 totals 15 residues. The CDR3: CASRVGLLTNTEAFF. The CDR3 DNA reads TGTGCCAGCAGAGTGGGGCTGCTTACGAACACTGAAGCTTTCTTT.

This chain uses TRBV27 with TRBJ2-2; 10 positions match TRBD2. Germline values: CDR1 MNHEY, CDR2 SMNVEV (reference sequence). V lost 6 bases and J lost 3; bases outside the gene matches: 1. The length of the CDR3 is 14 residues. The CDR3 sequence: CASRLAGHTGELFF. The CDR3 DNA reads TGTGCCAGCAGACTAGCGGGGCACACCGGGGAGCTGTTTTTT.

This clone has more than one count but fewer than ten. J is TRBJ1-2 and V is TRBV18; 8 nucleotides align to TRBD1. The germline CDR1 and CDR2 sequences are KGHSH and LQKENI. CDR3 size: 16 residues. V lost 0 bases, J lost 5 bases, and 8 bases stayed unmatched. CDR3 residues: CASSPPSTGTGYGYTF. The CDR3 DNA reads TGTGCCAGCTCACCACCGTCTACTGGGACAGGATATGGCTACACCTTC.

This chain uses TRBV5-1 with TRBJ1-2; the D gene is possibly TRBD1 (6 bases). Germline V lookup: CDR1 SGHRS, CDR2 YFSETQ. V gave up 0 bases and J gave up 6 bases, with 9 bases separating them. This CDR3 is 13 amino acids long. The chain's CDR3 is CASSLDRDDGYTF. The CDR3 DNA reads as TGCGCCAGCAGCTTGGACAGGGATGATGGCTACACCTTC.

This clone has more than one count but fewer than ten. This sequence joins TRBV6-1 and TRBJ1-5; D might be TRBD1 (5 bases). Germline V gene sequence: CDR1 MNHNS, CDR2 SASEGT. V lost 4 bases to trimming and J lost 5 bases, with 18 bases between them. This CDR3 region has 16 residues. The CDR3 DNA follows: TGTGCCAGCAGTGCCGGGGGGGGAAGTCTCGATCAGCCCCAGCATTTT. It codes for CASSAGGGSLDQPQHF.

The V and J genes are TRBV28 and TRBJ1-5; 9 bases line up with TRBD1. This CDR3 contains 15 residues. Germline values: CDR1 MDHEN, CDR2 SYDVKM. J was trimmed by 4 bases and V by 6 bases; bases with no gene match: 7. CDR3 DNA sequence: TGTGCCAGCAGGCCGCCAGACAGGGGGAATCAGCCCCAGCATTTT. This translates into CASRPPDRGNQPQHF.